Following are 9 T cell receptor beta chains from one sample sequenced in a study of blood T cell repertoires in COVID-19. The repertoire was sequenced with immunoSEQ multiplex PCR; TCRdb's copy has only in-frame clones and lacks some. Of under 150,000 clones listed, around nine tenths were seen once; the top ten hold 2.3%. Sequencing was carried out using PBMCs or T cells enriched from blood (not recorded which). The receptors come from a woman aged 45 to 65 who had recovered from COVID-19.

J is TRBJ2-7 and V is TRBV24-1, with 9 bases aligning to TRBD2. The V and J ends lost 9 bases and 1 base, in that order; junction bases with no gene match: 9. The CDR3 extends over 15 amino acids. Germline loops: CDR1 KGHDR, CDR2 SFDVKD. CDR3 in DNA: TGTGCCACCCTGCCCGGCGGGGGGGCTTCCTACGAGCAGTACTTC. Its translation is CATLPGGGASYEQYF.

This clone was seen only a few times. V gene TRBV12-5 combines with J gene TRBJ2-7; no firm D call. The V and J ends lost 7 bases and 9 bases respectively, with 4 bases between them. This CDR3 spans 8 amino acids. The germline gives CDR1 LGHNT, CDR2 FRNRAP. CDR3 residues: CASVGQYF. CDR3 sequence (DNA): TGTGCTAGTGTCGGGCAGTACTTC. The variable domain in full, with the rest retrieved from reference TRBV12-5 and TRBJ2-7, is DARVTQTPRHKVTEMGQEVTMRCQPILGHNTVFWYRQTMMQGLELLAYFRNRAPLDDSGMPKDRFSAEMPDATLATLKIQPSEPRDSAVYFCASVGQYFGPGTRLTVT.

This sequence joins TRBV7-9 and TRBJ1-2, with 7 bases lining up with TRBD1. The CDR3 totals 14 residues. V lost 5 bases to trimming and J lost 4 bases; unmatched junction nucleotides: 7. The V gene's germline CDR1 is SEHNR and CDR2 FQNEAQ (reference sequence). DNA of the CDR3: TGTGCCAGCAGCCCGAAGACAGGGAGCTATGGCTACACCTTC. This encodes CASSPKTGSYGYTF.

The gene calls are TRBV6-6 and TRBJ1-5; the D gene is possibly TRBD1 (6 bases). The V gene lost 0 bases and the J gene lost 6 bases, with 15 bases spanning the gap. The CDR3 runs to 16 residues. The V gene's germline CDR1 is MNHNY and CDR2 SVGAGI (reference sequence). For the CDR3, the DNA is TGTGCCAGCAGTTACTCGACTGGGGGGGGCGGTCAGCCCCAGCATTTT. Translated: CASSYSTGGGGQPQHF.

J is TRBJ2-1 and V is TRBV7-6; 13 nucleotides match TRBD2. V was clipped by 4 bases and J by 10 bases; unmatched bases: 4. CDR1 SGHVS and CDR2 FNYEAQ come from the germline V gene. The CDR3 has 14 amino acids. As DNA, the CDR3 is TGTGCCAGCAGCTCACTAGCGGGGGGGCGGGAGCAGTTCTTC. Protein: CASSSLAGGREQFF.

V and J are TRBV5-3 and TRBJ1-5; D is perhaps TRBD1 (6 bases). TRBV5-3 qualifies as an ORF whose function is uncertain. V gave up 4 bases and J gave up 3 bases, with 20 bases separating them. The CDR3 covers 17 residues. The CDR3: CARSVDSNPNNNQPQHF. Written as DNA, the CDR3 is TGTGCCAGAAGCGTGGACAGTAACCCGAACAACAATCAGCCCCAGCATTTT.

The chain combines TRBV3-1 (or the pseudogene TRBV3-2) with TRBJ1-5; TRBD1 matches at 7 bases. Trimming at V came to 1 base and at J to 4 bases, leaving 7 bases not matched to a gene. The CDR3 is made up of 16 amino acids. Germline loops: CDR1 LGHDT, CDR2 YNNKEL (reference sequence). The CDR3 reads CASSQGGGGGNQPQHF. CDR3 nucleotide sequence: TGTGCCAGCAGCCAAGGAGGGGGCGGCGGGAATCAGCCCCAGCATTTT.

The V gene is TRBV4-2, the J gene TRBJ2-1; TRBD1 matches 11 bases. V shed 1 base, J shed 8 bases, and the junction held 7 bases outside the gene matches. This CDR3 spans 16 amino acids. Germline V gives CDR1 LGHNA, CDR2 YNFKEQ. The CDR3 reads CASSQGSGQGVYEQFF. The DNA of the CDR3 is TGTGCCAGCAGCCAAGGTTCGGGACAGGGGGTGTATGAGCAGTTCTTC.

V is TRBV7-9 and J is TRBJ1-1; 7 nucleotides agree with TRBD1. V trimming: 8 bases; J trimming: 4 bases; junction bases outside the gene matches: 1. The CDR3 contains 11 residues. Looked up from germline, CDR1 is SEHNR and CDR2 is FQNEAQ (reference sequence). This CDR3 is CASGTVTEAFF. The CDR3 nucleotides are TGTGCCAGCGGGACAGTCACTGAAGCTTTCTTT.